This note documents a single T cell receptor beta chain sequence. A v3.0 immunoSEQ assay was performed at survey level. Method: immunoSEQ multiplex PCR; TCRdb's copy keeps in-frame clones and lacks some. Among some 48,000 clones, about 86% were seen once, and the ten largest hold 2.5% to 3%. This sample is part of a study of long-term antiretroviral therapy in people with HIV. Germline CDR1 reads SGHRS; CDR2 reads YFSETQ. The CDR3 sequence is 14 residues long. The ends were cut back, 0 bases at V and 7 bases at J, with 14 bases in the middle. The TCR comes from a woman under 30 with HIV. Sequences were derived from unsorted PBMCs, sampled 0.8 years after starting antiretroviral therapy. The chain employs TRBV5-1 and TRBJ2-7; a possible D gene is TRBD1 (6 bases). The CDR3 DNA is TGCGCCAGCAGCTTGGAGGGCAGGGGATATGAGCAGTACTTC. It is translated as CASSLEGRGYEQYF.